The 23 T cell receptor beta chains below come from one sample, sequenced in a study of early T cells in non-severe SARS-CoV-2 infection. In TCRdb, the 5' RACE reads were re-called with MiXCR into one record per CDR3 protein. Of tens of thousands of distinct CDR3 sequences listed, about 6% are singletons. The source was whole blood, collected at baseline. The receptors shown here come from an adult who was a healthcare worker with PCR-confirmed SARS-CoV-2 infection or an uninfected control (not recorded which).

The CDR3, as DNA: TGTGCCAGCAGTTTCTCGGGTCGGGACGAGCAGTACTTC. Translated, it gives CASSFSGRDEQYF. This chain joins TRBV27 and TRBJ2-7; D is undetermined. Trimming took 3 bases from V and 5 from J, leaving 11 bases between them. Germline V lookup: CDR1 MNHEY, CDR2 SMNVEV (reference sequence). The CDR3 runs 13 residues.

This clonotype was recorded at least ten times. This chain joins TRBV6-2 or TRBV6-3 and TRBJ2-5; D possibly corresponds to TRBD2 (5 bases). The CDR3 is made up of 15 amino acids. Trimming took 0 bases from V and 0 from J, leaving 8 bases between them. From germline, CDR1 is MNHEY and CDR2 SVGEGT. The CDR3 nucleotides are TGTGCCAGCAGTTACTCGGACGGGAACCAAGAGACCCAGTACTTC. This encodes CASSYSDGNQETQYF.

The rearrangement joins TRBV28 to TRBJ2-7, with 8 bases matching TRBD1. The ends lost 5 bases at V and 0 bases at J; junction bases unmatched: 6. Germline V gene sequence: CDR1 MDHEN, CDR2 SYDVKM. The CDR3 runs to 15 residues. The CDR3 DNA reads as TGTGCCAGCAGTCCGGACAGGGTGAGCTCCTACGAGCAGTACTTC. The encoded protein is CASSPDRVSSYEQYF.

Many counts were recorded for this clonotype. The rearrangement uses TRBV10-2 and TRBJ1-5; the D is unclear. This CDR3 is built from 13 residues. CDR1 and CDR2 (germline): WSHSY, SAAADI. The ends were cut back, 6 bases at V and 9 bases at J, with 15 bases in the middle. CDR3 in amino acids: CASRDRTVAPQHF. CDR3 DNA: TGCGCCAGCAGGGACCGGACCGTCGCGCCCCAGCATTTT.

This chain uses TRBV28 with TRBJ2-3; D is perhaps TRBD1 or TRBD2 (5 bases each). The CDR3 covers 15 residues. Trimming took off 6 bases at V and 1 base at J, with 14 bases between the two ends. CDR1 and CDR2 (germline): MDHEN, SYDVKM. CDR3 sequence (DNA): TGTGCCAGCAGCCCAGGGAGACCCCGCACAGATACGCAGTATTTT. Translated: CASSPGRPRTDTQYF.

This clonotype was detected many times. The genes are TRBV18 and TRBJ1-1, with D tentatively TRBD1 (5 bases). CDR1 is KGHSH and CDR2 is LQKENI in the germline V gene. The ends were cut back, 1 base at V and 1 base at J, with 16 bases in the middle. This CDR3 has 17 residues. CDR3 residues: CASSPRGDRSWNTEAFF. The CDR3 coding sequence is TGTGCCAGCTCACCACGGGGGGATAGGAGTTGGAACACTGAAGCTTTCTTT.

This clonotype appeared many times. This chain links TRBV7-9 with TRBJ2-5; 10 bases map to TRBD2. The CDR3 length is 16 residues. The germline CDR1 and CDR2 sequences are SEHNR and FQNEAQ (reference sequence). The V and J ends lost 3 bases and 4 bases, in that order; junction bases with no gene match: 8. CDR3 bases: TGTGCCAGCAGCTTTGCCCTAGCGGGAGACCGAGAGACCCAGTACTTC. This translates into CASSFALAGDRETQYF.

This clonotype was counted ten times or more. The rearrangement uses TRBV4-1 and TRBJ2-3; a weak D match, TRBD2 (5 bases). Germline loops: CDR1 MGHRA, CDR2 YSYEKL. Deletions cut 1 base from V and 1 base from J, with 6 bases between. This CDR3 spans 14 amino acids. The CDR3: CASSQVGGTDTQYF. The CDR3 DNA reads TGCGCCAGCAGCCAAGTCGGGGGCACAGATACGCAGTATTTT.

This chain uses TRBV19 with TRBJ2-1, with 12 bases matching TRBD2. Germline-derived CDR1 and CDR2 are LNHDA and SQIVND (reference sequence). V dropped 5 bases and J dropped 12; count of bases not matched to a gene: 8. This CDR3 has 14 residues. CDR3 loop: CASSSSTSGGGQFF. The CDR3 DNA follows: TGTGCCAGTAGTTCCTCGACTAGCGGGGGTGGGCAGTTCTTC.

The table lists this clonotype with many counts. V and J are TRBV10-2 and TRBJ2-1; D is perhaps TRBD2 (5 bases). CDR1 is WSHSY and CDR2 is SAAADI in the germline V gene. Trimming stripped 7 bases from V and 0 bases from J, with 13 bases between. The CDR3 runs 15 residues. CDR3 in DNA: TGCGCCAGCATTTCCCCTGGGAGCTCCTACAATGAGCAGTTCTTC. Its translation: CASISPGSSYNEQFF.

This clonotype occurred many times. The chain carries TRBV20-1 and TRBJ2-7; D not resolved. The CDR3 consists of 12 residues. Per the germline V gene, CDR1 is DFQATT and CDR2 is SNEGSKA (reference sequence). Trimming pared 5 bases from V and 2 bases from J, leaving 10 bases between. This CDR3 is CSAARTAYEQYF. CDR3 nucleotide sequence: TGCAGTGCTGCCAGGACCGCCTACGAGCAGTACTTC.

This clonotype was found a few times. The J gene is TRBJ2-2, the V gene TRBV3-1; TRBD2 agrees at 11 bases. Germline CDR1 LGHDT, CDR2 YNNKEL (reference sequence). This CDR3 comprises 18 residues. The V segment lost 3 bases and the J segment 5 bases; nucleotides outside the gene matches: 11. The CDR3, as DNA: TGTGCCAGCAGCCAGCCTCTTCAACTAGCGGGAGAAACCGGGGAGCTGTTTTTT. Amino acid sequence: CASSQPLQLAGETGELFF.

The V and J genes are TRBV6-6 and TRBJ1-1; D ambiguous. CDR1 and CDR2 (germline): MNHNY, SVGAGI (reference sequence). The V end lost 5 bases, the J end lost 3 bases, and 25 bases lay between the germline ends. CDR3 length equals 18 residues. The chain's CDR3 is CASSPGSGFLQRDTEAFF. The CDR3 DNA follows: TGTGCCAGCAGTCCGGGGTCGGGGTTCCTCCAAAGGGACACTGAAGCTTTCTTT.

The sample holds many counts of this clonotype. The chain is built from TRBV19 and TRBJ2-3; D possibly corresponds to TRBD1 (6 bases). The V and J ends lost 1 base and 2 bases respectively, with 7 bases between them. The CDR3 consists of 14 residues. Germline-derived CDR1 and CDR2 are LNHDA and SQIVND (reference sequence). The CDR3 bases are TGTGCCAGTAGTATAGGGGACAACACAGATACGCAGTATTTT. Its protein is CASSIGDNTDTQYF.

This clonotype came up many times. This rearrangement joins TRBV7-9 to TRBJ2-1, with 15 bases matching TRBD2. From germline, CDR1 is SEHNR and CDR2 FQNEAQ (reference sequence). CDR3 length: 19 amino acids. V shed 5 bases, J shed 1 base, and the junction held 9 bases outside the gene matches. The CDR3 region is CASSRQGLAGGGSYNEQFF. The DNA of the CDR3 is TGTGCCAGCAGCCGCCAGGGACTAGCGGGAGGAGGGTCCTACAATGAGCAGTTCTTC.

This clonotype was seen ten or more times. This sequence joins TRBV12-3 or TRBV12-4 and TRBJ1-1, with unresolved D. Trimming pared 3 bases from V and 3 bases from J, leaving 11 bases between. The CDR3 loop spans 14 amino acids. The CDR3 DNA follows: TGTGCCAGCAGTTTGAGACTGTGGGACACTGAAGCTTTCTTT. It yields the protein CASSLRLWDTEAFF.

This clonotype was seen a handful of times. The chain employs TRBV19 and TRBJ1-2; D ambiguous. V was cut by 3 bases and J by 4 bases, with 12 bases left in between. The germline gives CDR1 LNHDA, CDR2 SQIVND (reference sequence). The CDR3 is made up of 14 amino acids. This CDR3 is CASSIFWEGYGYTF. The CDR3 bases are TGTGCCAGTAGTATCTTCTGGGAGGGCTATGGCTACACCTTC.

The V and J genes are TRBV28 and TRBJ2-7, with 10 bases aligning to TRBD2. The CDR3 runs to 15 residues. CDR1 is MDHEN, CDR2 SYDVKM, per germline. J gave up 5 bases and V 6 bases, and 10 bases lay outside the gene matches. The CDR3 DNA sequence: TGTGCCAGCAGCCCCCAGACTAGCGGGTCAAACGAGCAGTACTTC. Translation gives CASSPQTSGSNEQYF. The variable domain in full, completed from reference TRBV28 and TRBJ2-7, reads DVKVTQSSRYLVKRTGEKVFLECVQDMDHENMFWYRQDPGLGLRLIYFSYDVKMKEKGDIPEGYSVSREKKERFSLILESASTNQTSMYLCASSPQTSGSNEQYFGPGTRLTVT.

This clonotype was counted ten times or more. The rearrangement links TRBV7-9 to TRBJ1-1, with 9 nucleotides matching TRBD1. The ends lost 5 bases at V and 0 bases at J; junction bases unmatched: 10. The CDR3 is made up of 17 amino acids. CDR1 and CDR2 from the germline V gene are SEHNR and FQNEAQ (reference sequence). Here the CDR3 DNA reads TGTGCCAGCAGCCCACGCTGGGACAGGGAGATGAACACTGAAGCTTTCTTT. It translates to CASSPRWDREMNTEAFF. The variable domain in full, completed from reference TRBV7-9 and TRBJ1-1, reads DTGVSQNPRHKITKRGQNVTFRCDPISEHNRLYWYRQTLGQGPEFLTYFQNEAQLEKSRLLSDRFSAERPKGSFSTLEIQRTEQGDSAMYLCASSPRWDREMNTEAFFGQGTRLTVV.

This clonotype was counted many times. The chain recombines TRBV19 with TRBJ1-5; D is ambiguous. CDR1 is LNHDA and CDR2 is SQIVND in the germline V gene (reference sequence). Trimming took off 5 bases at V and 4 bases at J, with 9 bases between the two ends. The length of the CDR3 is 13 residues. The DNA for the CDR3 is TGTGCCAGTAGTGTCGATGGGAATCAGCCCCAGCATTTT. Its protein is CASSVDGNQPQHF. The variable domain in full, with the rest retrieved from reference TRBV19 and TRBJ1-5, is DGGITQSPKYLFRKEGQNVTLSCEQNLNHDAMYWYRQDPGQGLRLIYYSQIVNDFQKGDIAEGYSVSREKKESFPLTVTSAQKNPTAFYLCASSVDGNQPQHFGDGTRLSIL.

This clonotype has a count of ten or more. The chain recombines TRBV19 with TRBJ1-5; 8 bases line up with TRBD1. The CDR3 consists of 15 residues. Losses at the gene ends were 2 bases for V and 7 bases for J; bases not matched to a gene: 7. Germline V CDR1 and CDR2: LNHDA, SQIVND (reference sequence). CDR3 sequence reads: CASSINGQGGQPQHF. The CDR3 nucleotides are TGTGCCAGTAGTATAAATGGACAGGGCGGCCAGCCCCAGCATTTT.

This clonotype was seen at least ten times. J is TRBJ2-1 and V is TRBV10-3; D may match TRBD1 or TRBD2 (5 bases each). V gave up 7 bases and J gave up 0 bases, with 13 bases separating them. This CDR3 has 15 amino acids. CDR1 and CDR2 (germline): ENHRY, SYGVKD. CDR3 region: CAIKRDGSSYNEQFF. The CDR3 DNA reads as TGTGCCATCAAGAGGGACGGTAGCTCCTACAATGAGCAGTTCTTC.

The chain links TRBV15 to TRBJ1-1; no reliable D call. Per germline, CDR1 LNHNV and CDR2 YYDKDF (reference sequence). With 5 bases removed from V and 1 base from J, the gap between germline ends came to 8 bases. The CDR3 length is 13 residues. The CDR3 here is CATSPRGNTEAFF. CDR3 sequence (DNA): TGTGCCACCAGCCCTCGGGGGAACACTGAAGCTTTCTTT.